This paragraph covers one T cell receptor (beta chain) sequence. Clones were read by immunoSEQ multiplex PCR, and TCRdb kept only the in-frame ones, dropping some. The table includes around 84,000 clones, about 93% detected once. The data originate from a study of OX40 agonist ivuxolimab in advanced cancers. This CDR3 spans 14 amino acids. The V gene lost 1 base and the J gene lost 1 base, with 7 bases spanning the gap. Germline CDR1 is SGHTA and CDR2 is FQGNSA. The chain is built from TRBV7-2 and TRBJ2-5; D not resolved. The sample here was CD4+ or CD8+ T cells sorted from blood, taken in a trial of the OX40 agonist ivuxolimab. The sequence was obtained from an adult with an advanced solid tumor such as melanoma, head and neck, liver or kidney cancer. CDR3 sequence: CASSLGTAQETQYF. The CDR3 DNA reads TGTGCCAGCAGCTTAGGAACAGCCCAAGAGACCCAGTACTTC.